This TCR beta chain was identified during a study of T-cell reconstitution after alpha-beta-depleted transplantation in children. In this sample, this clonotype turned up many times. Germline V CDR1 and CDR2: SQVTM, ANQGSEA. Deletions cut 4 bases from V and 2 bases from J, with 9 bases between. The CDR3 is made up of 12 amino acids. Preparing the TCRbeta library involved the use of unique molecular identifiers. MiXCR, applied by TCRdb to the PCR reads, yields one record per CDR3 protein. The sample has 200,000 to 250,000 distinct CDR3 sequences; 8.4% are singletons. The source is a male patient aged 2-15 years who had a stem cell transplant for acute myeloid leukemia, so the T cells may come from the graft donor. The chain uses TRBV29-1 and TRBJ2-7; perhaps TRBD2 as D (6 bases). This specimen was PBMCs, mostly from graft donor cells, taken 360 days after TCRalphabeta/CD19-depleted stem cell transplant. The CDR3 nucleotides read TGCAGCGTTGGGGAGGAAACCTACGAGCAGTACTTC. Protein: CSVGEETYEQYF.